The clone carrying this TCR beta chain was counted ten times or more. Germline V lookup: CDR1 SGHRS, CDR2 YFSETQ. V lost 0 bases to trimming and J lost 10 bases, with 17 bases between them. The CDR3 is 16 amino acids. Before thyroid surgery, none of the patients had received any treatment. These data come from a study of metastatic and nonmetastatic thyroid tumors. TCRdb ran MiXCR on the PCR reads. The sample has tens of thousands of clones; 4% to 5% are singletons. The origin of this receptor is a female donor with papillary thyroid cancer or a benign thyroid nodule (not recorded which). Some clones in this sample may be carry-over from other donors' samples. The chain couples TRBV5-1 to TRBJ1-6, with D possibly TRBD1 on 5 matching bases. Sequencing used blood. CDR3 protein: CASSLASGGNESPLHF. In nucleotides, the CDR3 is TGCGCCAGCAGCTTGGCGAGCGGGGGAAACGAATCACCCCTCCACTTT.